These 30 T cell receptor beta chains were sequenced from one sample in a study of beta chain features in type 1 diabetes. Study-wide points: Significant though moderate, a shortening of TCRB CDR3s appeared in all four CD4+ subsets of Type 1 diabetes patients.

Antigens for these TCRs are unknown. Expressed TCRB transcripts were sequenced after all isolated RNA was converted to cDNA. TCRdb's table, derived via immunoSEQ multiplex PCR, lists solely in-frame clones and lacks some. The repertoire holds around 150,000 clones, around a tenth seen once, with more than 0.45% in the top ten. The sample was central memory CD4+ T cells from blood. These receptor sequences come from a man aged 30 to 45 with type 1 diabetes.

The chain employs TRBV25-1 and TRBJ2-7; D call uncertain. V was pared by 5 bases and J by 3 bases, with 11 bases between. The CDR3 is 13 amino acids. CDR1 and CDR2 from the germline V gene are MGHDK and SYGVNS. The CDR3, as DNA: TGTGCCAGCAGTCGGCTAGGAGTCTACGAGCAGTACTTC. Translation: CASSRLGVYEQYF.

J is TRBJ2-6 and V is TRBV27, with D maybe TRBD1 (6 bases). The germline V gene has CDR1 MNHEY and CDR2 SMNVEV (reference sequence). Trimming left V 8 bases short and J 0 bases short, with 20 bases between. The CDR3 is 18 amino acids. CDR3 loop: CASGQQGNPNSGANVLTF. The CDR3 nucleotides read TGTGCCAGCGGACAACAGGGAAACCCAAACTCTGGGGCCAACGTCCTGACTTTC.

This clone turned up a few times. In the same sample, other DNA sequences code for this CDR3. The chain joins TRBV7-9 to TRBJ2-1; unclear D gene. The CDR3 is 13 amino acids. Per the germline V gene, CDR1 is SEHNR and CDR2 is FQNEAQ (reference sequence). Trimming took off 2 bases at V and 5 bases at J, with 7 bases between the two ends. The CDR3 spells CASSLSQNNEQFF. CDR3 sequence (DNA): TGTGCCAGCAGCTTATCCCAAAACAATGAGCAGTTCTTC.

The chain has TRBV19 and TRBJ1-2, with D unresolved. Germline lookup yields CDR1 LNHDA and CDR2 SQIVND (reference sequence). CDR3 length equals 15 residues. Between the trimmed V and J ends, which lost 5 bases and 4 bases, there was a span of 17 bases. CDR3 nucleotides: TGTGCCAGTAGTGGTGAGGGCCCTAGAATCTATGGCTACACCTTC. As protein: CASSGEGPRIYGYTF.

This clone has just a few counts. The chain employs TRBV9 and TRBJ1-1, with D perhaps TRBD1 (5 bases). The CDR3 spans 15 residues. From germline, CDR1 is SGDLS and CDR2 YYNGEE. V was cut by 1 base and J by 1 base, with 11 bases left in between. The CDR3 DNA reads TGTGCCAGCAGCGTAAGTCCCAGGGCGAACACTGAAGCTTTCTTT. Its protein is CASSVSPRANTEAFF.

V gene TRBV23-1 combines with J gene TRBJ1-4; D ambiguous. TRBV23-1 is an open reading frame whose function is uncertain. The CDR3 is 14 amino acids. V lost 3 bases to trimming and J lost 6 bases, with 11 bases between them. CDR3 region: CASSQNGLYEKLFF. CDR3 nucleotides: TGCGCCAGCAGTCAGAACGGACTCTATGAAAAACTGTTTTTT.

This chain links TRBV27 with TRBJ2-1; 7 nucleotides match TRBD1. The CDR3 consists of 15 residues. Germline V CDR1 and CDR2: MNHEY, SMNVEV (reference sequence). Trimming removed 8 bases from V and 3 bases from J; junction bases left unmatched: 10. The CDR3 nucleotides read TGTGCCAGCGGATCTTCCAGGGGGAACTACAATGAGCAGTTCTTC. The encoded protein is CASGSSRGNYNEQFF.

This clone has more than one count but fewer than ten. This chain uses TRBV27 with TRBJ1-1; TRBD1 matches at 7 bases. The CDR3 is made up of 14 amino acids. With 6 bases clipped from V and 1 base from J, the junction kept 5 bases outside the gene matches. Germline CDR1 is MNHEY and CDR2 is SMNVEV (reference sequence). The CDR3 nucleotides are TGTGCCAGCAGCTCCCCAGGGGGGAACACTGAAGCTTTCTTT. This encodes CASSSPGGNTEAFF.

This clone came up a few times. The chain links TRBV6-6 to TRBJ2-7; TRBD2 agrees at 7 bases. After removal of 6 bases from V and 7 bases from J, the junction contained 18 bases not matched to a gene. CDR3 length: 16 residues. CDR1 is MNHNY and CDR2 is SVGAGI in the germline V gene (reference sequence). CDR3 loop: CASSSSRSSGGGEQYF. The CDR3 nucleotides read TGTGCCAGCAGCTCCTCCCGGTCTAGCGGAGGAGGGGAGCAGTACTTC.

The CDR3 DNA is TGTGCCAGCATTACAGCCGGGACAGGTGGGGGAACGGGAGAGCAGTACTTC. Translated, it gives CASITAGTGGGTGEQYF. The V call is TRBV28, the J call TRBJ2-7; 8 nucleotides align to TRBD1. The germline V gene has CDR1 MDHEN and CDR2 SYDVKM. V lost 7 bases and J lost 7; bases outside the gene matches: 21. CDR3 size: 17 residues.

The gene calls are TRBV13 and TRBJ2-3, with 10 bases lining up with TRBD2. Germline CDR1 and CDR2: PRHDT and FYEKMQ (reference sequence). The V gene end was trimmed by 4 bases and the J gene end by 1 base; junction bases not matched to a gene: 8. The CDR3 runs to 17 residues. In DNA, the CDR3 is TGTGCCAGCAGCTCGTCCCCTCTAGCGGGAGGCACAGATACGCAGTATTTT. Its protein product is CASSSSPLAGGTDTQYF.

Only a few counts were recorded for this clone. This chain joins TRBV5-6 and TRBJ2-1, with D perhaps TRBD1 (5 bases). The CDR3 runs 16 residues. V lost 4 bases and J 3 bases, leaving 17 bases between the germline ends. Germline V gives CDR1 SGHDT, CDR2 YYEEEE. CDR3 sequence (DNA): TGTGCCAGCAGCCCAAGATCTGGACAAGTCTACAATGAGCAGTTCTTC. Its protein is CASSPRSGQVYNEQFF.

The rearrangement uses TRBV27 and TRBJ2-7; maybe TRBD1 (5 bases). The germline CDR1 and CDR2 sequences are MNHEY and SMNVEV (reference sequence). CDR3 length equals 16 residues. With 3 bases removed from V and 0 bases from J, the gap between germline ends came to 15 bases. The DNA of the CDR3 is TGTGCCAGCAGTTTCCGTCGACAGAGCAGCTCCTACGAGCAGTACTTC. Protein sequence: CASSFRRQSSSYEQYF.

This clone was seen a handful of times. The J gene is TRBJ1-4, the V gene TRBV6-6, with D perhaps matching TRBD1 (5 bases). The V and J ends lost 2 bases and 7 bases respectively, with 11 bases between them. This CDR3 spans 14 amino acids. Germline V CDR1 and CDR2: MNHNY, SVGAGI (reference sequence). DNA of the CDR3: TGTGCCAGCAGTTACGGTGGGGGGTTTGAAAAACTGTTTTTT. This gives the protein CASSYGGGFEKLFF.

This chain links TRBV7-2 with TRBJ1-3; a weak D match, TRBD1 (5 bases). This CDR3 spans 14 amino acids. V shed 5 bases and J shed 2 bases, with 10 bases lying between them. CDR1 is SGHTA and CDR2 is FQGNSA in the germline V gene. The chain's CDR3 is CASSPTGAGNTIYF. The CDR3 region has the DNA TGTGCCAGCAGCCCCACGGGGGCTGGAAACACCATATATTTT.

This clone was observed a handful of times. The chain couples TRBV5-6 to TRBJ2-1; 9 bases map to TRBD2. Per germline, CDR1 SGHDT and CDR2 YYEEEE. This CDR3 spans 16 amino acids. V trimming: 2 bases; J trimming: 6 bases; junction bases outside the gene matches: 9. For the CDR3, the DNA is TGTGCCAGCAGCTTACATAGCGGGAGTTTCGGCAATGAGCAGTTCTTC. Translated: CASSLHSGSFGNEQFF.

The V and J genes are TRBV9 and TRBJ1-2, with D possibly TRBD1 on 6 matching bases. Germline V gives CDR1 SGDLS, CDR2 YYNGEE. The CDR3 spans 14 residues. Trimming took 2 bases from V and 4 from J, leaving 12 bases between them. In DNA form, the CDR3 reads TGTGCCAGCAGCGTTGGGGGCTACGGCTATGGCTACACCTTC. It encodes CASSVGGYGYGYTF.

This chain uses TRBV5-6 with TRBJ2-1, with 10 bases aligning to TRBD2. The germline CDR1 and CDR2 sequences are SGHDT and YYEEEE. The CDR3 is 15 residues long. After removal of 4 bases from V and 5 bases from J, the junction contained 6 bases not matched to a gene. The CDR3 bases are TGTGCCAGCAGCCTGACTAGCGGGCTGAACAATGAGCAGTTCTTC. Translated, it gives CASSLTSGLNNEQFF.

Only a few counts were recorded for this clone. The chain recombines TRBV28 with TRBJ1-5; D is ambiguous. The germline CDR1 and CDR2 sequences are MDHEN and SYDVKM. Trimming pared 4 bases from V and 3 bases from J, leaving 4 bases between. This CDR3 region has 12 residues. The CDR3 loop is CASSSLNQPQHF. The CDR3 DNA is TGTGCCAGCAGTTCCCTCAATCAGCCCCAGCATTTT.

The chain is built from TRBV4-2 and TRBJ2-7; D unresolved. CDR3 length: 15 amino acids. The germline gives CDR1 LGHNA, CDR2 YNFKEQ. The ends were cut back, 1 base at V and 4 bases at J, with 14 bases in the middle. This CDR3 is CASSQGAAQKYEQYF. For the CDR3, the DNA is TGTGCCAGCAGCCAAGGGGCCGCTCAGAAGTACGAGCAGTACTTC.

This rearrangement joins TRBV5-4 to TRBJ2-7; 9 bases are shared with TRBD1. The trim removed 4 bases at V and 4 bases at J, leaving 12 bases unmatched. The length of the CDR3 is 16 residues. Germline-derived CDR1 and CDR2 are SGHNT and YYREEE (reference sequence). CDR3 sequence reads: CASSAGTGPLVYEQYF. In DNA, the CDR3 is TGTGCCAGCAGCGCCGGGACAGGGCCCCTAGTATACGAGCAGTACTTC.

The rearrangement uses TRBV2 and TRBJ2-2; TRBD2 agrees at 10 bases. With V trimmed by 5 bases and J by 4 bases, 7 bases remained unmatched. The V gene's germline CDR1 is SNHLY and CDR2 FYNNEI. The CDR3 is 16 residues long. The DNA for the CDR3 is TGTGCCAGCAGTAGTCTAGCGGGAGAAGGCACCGGGGAGCTGTTTTTT. Encoded protein: CASSSLAGEGTGELFF. Full variable domain (rest looked up from reference TRBV2 and TRBJ2-2): EPEVTQTPSHQVTQMGQEVILRCVPISNHLYFYWYRQILGQKVEFLVSFYNNEISEKSEIFDDQFSVERPDGSNFTLKIRSTKLEDSAMYFCASSSLAGEGTGELFFGEGSRLTVL.

This clone has just a few counts. The chain employs TRBV5-1 and TRBJ2-3, with 7 bases matching TRBD2. Germline trimming cut 4 bases from V and 5 bases from J; bases unmatched to any gene: 4. The germline V gene has CDR1 SGHRS and CDR2 YFSETQ. This CDR3 comprises 13 residues. CDR3 residues: CASSGGGEDTQYF. The CDR3 nucleotides read TGCGCCAGCAGCGGGGGAGGGGAAGATACGCAGTATTTT. The entire variable domain, with the rest obtained from reference TRBV5-1 and TRBJ2-3, is as follows: KAGVTQTPRYLIKTRGQQVTLSCSPISGHRSVSWYQQTPGQGLQFLFEYFSETQRNKGNFPGRFSGRQFSNSRSEMNVSTLELGDSALYLCASSGGGEDTQYFGPGTRLTVL.

Only a few counts were recorded for this clone. The chain links TRBV5-4 to TRBJ2-3; the match to TRBD1 covers 8 bases. From germline, CDR1 is SGHNT and CDR2 YYREEE (reference sequence). The CDR3 is 15 residues long. Germline trimming cut 0 bases from V and 6 bases from J; bases unmatched to any gene: 6. CDR3 amino acids: CASSLAGTGLDTQYF. As DNA, the CDR3 is TGTGCCAGCAGCTTGGCCGGGACAGGATTGGATACGCAGTATTTT. Using reference TRBV5-4 and TRBJ2-3 for the parts outside the CDR3, the full variable domain is ETGVTQSPTHLIKTRGQQVTLRCSSQSGHNTVSWYQQALGQGPQFIFQYYREEENGRGNFPPRFSGLQFPNYSSELNVNALELDDSALYLCASSLAGTGLDTQYFGPGTRLTVL.

This chain connects TRBV4-3 to TRBJ1-2; D unresolved. The V end lost 3 bases, the J end lost 2 bases, and 13 bases lay between the germline ends. Looked up from germline, CDR1 is LGHNA and CDR2 is YSLEER. The CDR3 extends over 15 amino acids. The CDR3 here is CASSHDRQVNYGYTF. DNA for the CDR3: TGCGCCAGCAGCCACGATCGTCAGGTGAACTATGGCTACACCTTC.

The chain links TRBV29-1 to TRBJ2-5, with 8 positions matching TRBD1. With 0 bases clipped from V and 4 bases from J, the junction kept 7 bases outside the gene matches. Germline values: CDR1 SQVTM, CDR2 ANQGSEA. The CDR3 spans 15 residues. The CDR3 sequence: CSVEDRGQGRETQYF. The CDR3 DNA sequence: TGCAGCGTTGAAGATCGAGGACAGGGTCGAGAGACCCAGTACTTC.

This clone has a handful of counts. The V call is TRBV7-8, the J call TRBJ2-1; the match to TRBD2 covers 8 bases. CDR3 length equals 15 residues. The trim removed 5 bases at V and 5 bases at J, leaving 8 bases unmatched. Germline CDR1 SGHVS, CDR2 FQNEAQ. CDR3 sequence (DNA): TGTGCCAGCAGCGGCCTTTTTAGCGGGAACAATGAGCAGTTCTTC. Amino acids: CASSGLFSGNNEQFF.

The chain has TRBV7-3 and TRBJ1-4; the D gene is possibly TRBD1 (6 bases). V was trimmed by 5 bases and J by 13 bases, leaving 23 bases between them. CDR1 SGHTA and CDR2 FQGTGA come from the germline V gene. The CDR3 is made up of 15 amino acids. The CDR3 here is CASSLGQWVCDGLFF. In DNA form, the CDR3 reads TGTGCCAGCAGCCTCGGACAGTGGGTATGTGACGGACTGTTTTTT.

This clone turned up a few times. This rearrangement joins TRBV20-1 to TRBJ2-7; D call uncertain. With 6 bases removed from V and 2 bases from J, the gap between germline ends came to 8 bases. Germline lookup yields CDR1 DFQATT and CDR2 SNEGSKA (reference sequence). This CDR3 contains 11 residues. The CDR3 DNA reads as TGCAGTGCGGCCCTGACCTACGAGCAGTACTTC. Protein sequence: CSAALTYEQYF.

The chain employs TRBV11-3 and TRBJ2-2; unclear D gene. The CDR3 loop spans 12 amino acids. The germline V gene has CDR1 SGHNT and CDR2 YENEEA. Trimming took 5 bases from V and 7 from J, leaving 8 bases between them. The CDR3 loop is CASSLSSGELFF. The CDR3 region has the DNA TGTGCCAGCAGCCTGAGTAGCGGGGAGCTGTTTTTT.